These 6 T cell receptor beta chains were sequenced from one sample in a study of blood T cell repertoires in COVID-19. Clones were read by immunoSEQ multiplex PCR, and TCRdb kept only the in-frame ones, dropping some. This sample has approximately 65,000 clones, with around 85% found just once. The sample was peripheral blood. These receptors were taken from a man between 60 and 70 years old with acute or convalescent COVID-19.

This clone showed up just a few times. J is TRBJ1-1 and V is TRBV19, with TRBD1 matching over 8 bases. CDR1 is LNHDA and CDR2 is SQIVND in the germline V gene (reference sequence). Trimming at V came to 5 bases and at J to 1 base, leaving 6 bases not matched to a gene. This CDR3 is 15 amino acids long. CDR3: CASSLTGAQNTEAFF. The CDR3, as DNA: TGTGCCAGTAGTTTGACAGGGGCCCAGAACACTGAAGCTTTCTTT.

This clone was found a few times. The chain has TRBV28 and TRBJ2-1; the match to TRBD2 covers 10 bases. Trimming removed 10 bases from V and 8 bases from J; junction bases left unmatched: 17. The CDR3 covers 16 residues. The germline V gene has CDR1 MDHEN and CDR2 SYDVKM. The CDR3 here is CATEDLSGRATHEQFF. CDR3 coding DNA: TGTGCCACCGAAGACCTCAGCGGGAGGGCCACGCATGAGCAGTTCTTC.

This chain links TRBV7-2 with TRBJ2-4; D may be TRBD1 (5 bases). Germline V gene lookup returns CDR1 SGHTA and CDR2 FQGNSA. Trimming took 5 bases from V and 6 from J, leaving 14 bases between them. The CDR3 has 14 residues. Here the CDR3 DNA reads TGTGCCAGCAGCCGGTCAGGGTCGGGAAACATTCAGTACTTC. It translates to CASSRSGSGNIQYF.

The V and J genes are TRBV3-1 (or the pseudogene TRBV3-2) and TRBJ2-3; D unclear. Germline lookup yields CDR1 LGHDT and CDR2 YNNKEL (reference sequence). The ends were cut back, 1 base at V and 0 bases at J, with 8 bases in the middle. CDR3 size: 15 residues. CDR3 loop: CASSQASSSTDTQYF. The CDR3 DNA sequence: TGTGCCAGCAGCCAAGCTTCCTCTAGCACAGATACGCAGTATTTT.

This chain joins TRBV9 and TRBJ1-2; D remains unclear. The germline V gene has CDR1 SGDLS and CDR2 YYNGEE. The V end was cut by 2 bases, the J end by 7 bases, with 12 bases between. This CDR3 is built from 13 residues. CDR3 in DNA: TGTGCCAGCAGCGTCGAGGGAGATTTTGGCTACACCTTC. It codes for CASSVEGDFGYTF. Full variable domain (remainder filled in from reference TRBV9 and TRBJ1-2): DSGVTQTPKHLITATGQRVTLRCSPRSGDLSVYWYQQSLDQGLQFLIQYYNGEERAKGNILERFSAQQFPDLHSELNLSSLELGDSALYFCASSVEGDFGYTFGSGTRLTVV.

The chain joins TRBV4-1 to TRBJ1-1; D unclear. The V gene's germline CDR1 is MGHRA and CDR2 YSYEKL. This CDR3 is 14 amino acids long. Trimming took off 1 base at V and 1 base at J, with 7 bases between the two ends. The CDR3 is CASSQGNRNTEAFF. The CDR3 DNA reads TGCGCCAGCAGCCAAGGTAATCGGAACACTGAAGCTTTCTTT.